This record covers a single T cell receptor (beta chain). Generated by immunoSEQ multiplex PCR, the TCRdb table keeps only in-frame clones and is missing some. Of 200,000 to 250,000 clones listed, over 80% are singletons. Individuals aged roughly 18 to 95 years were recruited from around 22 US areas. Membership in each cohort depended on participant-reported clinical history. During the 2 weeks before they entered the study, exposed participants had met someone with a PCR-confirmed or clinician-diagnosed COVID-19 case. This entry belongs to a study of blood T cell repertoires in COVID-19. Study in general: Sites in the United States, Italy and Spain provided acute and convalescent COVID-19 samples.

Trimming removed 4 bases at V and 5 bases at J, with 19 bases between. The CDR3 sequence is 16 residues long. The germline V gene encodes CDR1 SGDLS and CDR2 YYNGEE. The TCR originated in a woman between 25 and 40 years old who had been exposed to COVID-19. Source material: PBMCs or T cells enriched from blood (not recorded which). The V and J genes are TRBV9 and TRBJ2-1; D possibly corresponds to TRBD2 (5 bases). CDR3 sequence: CASSPLPGSTHNEQFF. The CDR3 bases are TGTGCCAGCAGCCCGCTTCCGGGGAGCACCCACAATGAGCAGTTCTTC.